Reported below is one T cell receptor beta chain. How the authors handled the data: Reference gene primer amplification in the assay estimated nucleated cell counts. This table comes from immunoSEQ multiplex PCR, and its TCRdb copy is limited to in-frame clones, with some not included. The V and J calls and the clone size are those of that table, but D and trimming were determined from the DNA. Of approximately 170,000 clones listed, about four fifths are singletons. The data were taken from a study of blood T cell repertoires in COVID-19. About the study: Samples taken during acute and convalescent COVID-19 were collected in the United States, Italy and Spain.

CDR1 is MDHEN, CDR2 SYDVKM, per germline. The V end was cut by 5 bases, the J end by 8 bases, with 16 bases between. The CDR3 totals 15 residues. J is TRBJ1-6 and V is TRBV28, with D perhaps TRBD1 (6 bases). The TCR comes from a man between 60 and 70 years old with active or convalescent COVID-19. Source material: peripheral blood. CDR3 loop: CASSPRATGYSPLHF. The CDR3 nucleotides read TGTGCCAGCAGTCCCCGGGCCACAGGGTATTCACCCCTCCACTTT.